This T cell receptor (beta chain) was observed in a study of T cell responses to AZD1222 COVID-19 vaccine. Study outcomes and limitations: Regions left unmutated in variants are reportedly the target of nearly half of spike-specific TCRs. Spike was spanned by vaccine-associated CD4 TCRs, which were dominant at 160-218 and 743-854. Among the donors, most were white British and more were female, and clonal diversity was possibly underestimated. AZD1222 recipients seropositive at baseline numbered only 5 to 7.

TCRdb keeps only in-frame clones here, not all; method: immunoSEQ multiplex PCR. Counted here are around 200,000 clones, approximately 92% occurring once; the ten biggest clones make up around 0.96%. This clone was seen a single time. Its antigen is still unknown. Germline CDR1 reads SNHLY; CDR2 reads FYNNEI. This CDR3 comprises 15 residues. V dropped 7 bases and J dropped 3 bases, with 16 bases sitting between them. The V gene is TRBV2, the J gene TRBJ1-3; D not certain. The sequenced sample was peripheral blood, obtained 28 days after the second dose of the MenACWY control vaccine. The receptor was isolated from an adult who received the MenACWY meningococcal vaccine as a control. The DNA of the CDR3 is TGTGCCAGCAAATTGAATCGGTACGGTGGAAACACCATATATTTT. Translated: CASKLNRYGGNTIYF. Combining the CDR3 with reference TRBV2 and TRBJ1-3 gives the whole variable domain EPEVTQTPSHQVTQMGQEVILRCVPISNHLYFYWYRQILGQKVEFLVSFYNNEISEKSEIFDDQFSVERPDGSNFTLKIRSTKLEDSAMYFCASKLNRYGGNTIYFGEGSWLTVV.